This T cell receptor beta chain was identified in a study of T cells in Graves' hyperthyroidism and ophthalmopathy. The source material, RNA transcripts, was used to amplify TCR beta CDR3 regions. With the HTBI primer set, the TCR CDR3 went through a first round of RT-PCR. TCRdb re-called the multiplex PCR reads with MiXCR, one entry per CDR3 protein. Of roughly 170,000 distinct CDR3 sequences in the sample, roughly 9.4% were seen once. Findings of the study overall: In the blood, most expanded thyroid clonotypes above 0.001 appeared as well.

At least ten counts were recorded for this clonotype. The antigen is unknown. Trimming left V 5 bases short and J 6 bases short, with 26 bases between. In germline, CDR1 is MDHEN, CDR2 SYDVKM. This CDR3 has 17 residues. The sequence was collected from a woman younger than 30 with Graves' hyperthyroidism that later progressed to Graves' ophthalmopathy. The J gene is TRBJ2-7, the V gene TRBV28; D could derive from TRBD1 or TRBD2 (5 bases each). The sample consisted of blood. CDR3 nucleotides: TGTGCCAGCAGTGCCGGGACCTGGGGCCGAAAAACTATCGAGCAGTACTTC. As protein: CASSAGTWGRKTIEQYF.